Listed here are 16 T cell receptor beta chains from one sample, sequenced in a study of blood T cell repertoires in COVID-19. Assay: immunoSEQ multiplex PCR; the TCRdb copy retains only in-frame clones and omits some. The table includes roughly 250,000 clones, about 87% detected once. The specimen sequenced was peripheral blood. The origin of the receptors is a woman in her forties with acute or convalescent COVID-19.

V gene TRBV2 combines with J gene TRBJ1-2; TRBD1 is a possible D gene (5 bases). The V and J ends lost 4 bases and 13 bases respectively, with 13 bases between them. The CDR3 extends over 11 amino acids. CDR1 SNHLY and CDR2 FYNNEI come from the germline V gene. The CDR3 sequence: CASSGDRLGTF. CDR3 nucleotide sequence: TGTGCCAGCAGTGGAGACAGATTAGGCACCTTC.

The chain uses TRBV5-6 and TRBJ1-5; 8 bases match TRBD1. Germline CDR1 is SGHDT and CDR2 is YYEEEE. J was trimmed by 1 base and V by 4 bases; bases with no gene match: 16. The CDR3 covers 19 residues. The CDR3 sequence is CASSETRGLPSTSNQPQHF. The CDR3 DNA reads TGTGCCAGCAGCGAAACCAGGGGGCTCCCCTCTACCAGCAATCAGCCCCAGCATTTT. Drawing the rest from reference TRBV5-6 and TRBJ1-5, the complete variable domain is DAGVTQSPTHLIKTRGQQVTLRCSPKSGHDTVSWYQQALGQGPQFIFQYYEEEERQRGNFPDRFSGHQFPNYSSELNVNALLLGDSALYLCASSETRGLPSTSNQPQHFGDGTRLSIL.

J is TRBJ2-2 and V is TRBV5-4; 7 bases fit TRBD2. V was pared by 0 bases and J by 2 bases, with 1 base of the junction left unmatched. Germline V gene lookup returns CDR1 SGHNT and CDR2 YYREEE (reference sequence). The CDR3 is made up of 15 amino acids. CDR3: CASSLAGGNTGELFF. The DNA of the CDR3 is TGTGCCAGCAGCTTGGCGGGGGGTAACACCGGGGAGCTGTTTTTT.

CDR3 coding DNA: TGTGCCAGCAGTAAGGGGTATAATTCACCCCTCCACTTT. This codes for CASSKGYNSPLHF. V and J are TRBV12-3 or TRBV12-4 and TRBJ1-6; maybe TRBD1 (5 bases). Trimming shortened V by 5 bases and J by 4 bases, and 6 bases separated the two germline ends. The CDR3 has 13 residues.

This chain joins TRBV4-1 and TRBJ2-5; 12 bases line up with TRBD2. Trimming took 3 bases from V and 5 from J; bases not matched to a gene: 13. Germline CDR1 reads MGHRA; CDR2 reads YSYEKL. The CDR3 has 18 residues. CDR3 amino acids: CASSHLWESGTSGETQYF. The CDR3 DNA sequence: TGCGCCAGCAGCCACCTTTGGGAATCCGGGACTAGCGGGGAGACCCAGTACTTC.

This chain connects TRBV5-1 to TRBJ1-6, with D possibly matching TRBD1 (6 bases). The CDR3 contains 13 residues. Looked up from germline, CDR1 is SGHRS and CDR2 is YFSETQ. Trimming left V 4 bases short and J 15 bases short, with 17 bases between. The CDR3 nucleotides read TGCGCCAGCAGCGCGGTACAGGGTCGTTACCTCCACTTT. It encodes CASSAVQGRYLHF.

The rearrangement joins TRBV9 to TRBJ2-1, with 7 bases fitting TRBD2. The V gene's germline CDR1 is SGDLS and CDR2 YYNGEE. This CDR3 is built from 17 residues. The V gene end was trimmed by 3 bases and the J gene end by 3 bases; junction bases not matched to a gene: 12. CDR3 sequence reads: CASSDDVMRTSYNEQFF. In DNA, the CDR3 is TGTGCCAGCAGCGACGATGTTATGAGGACTAGCTACAATGAGCAGTTCTTC.

The chain couples TRBV11-2 to TRBJ1-1; no firm D call. Germline lookup yields CDR1 SGHAT and CDR2 FQNNGV. Trimming took off 3 bases at V and 1 base at J, with 12 bases between the two ends. CDR3 size: 15 residues. DNA of the CDR3: TGTGCCAGCAGCTTGGACTACTATCCGAACACTGAAGCTTTCTTT. Amino acids: CASSLDYYPNTEAFF. The full variable domain, completed using reference TRBV11-2 and TRBJ1-1, is EAGVAQSPRYKIIEKRQSVAFWCNPISGHATLYWYQQILGQGPKLLIQFQNNGVVDDSQLPKDRFSAERLKGVDSTLKIQPAKLEDSAVYLCASSLDYYPNTEAFFGQGTRLTVV.

This clone is a singleton in its sample. J is TRBJ2-3 and V is TRBV4-2; TRBD2 agrees at 11 bases. After removal of 4 bases from V and 1 base from J, the junction contained 1 base not matched to a gene. The length of the CDR3 is 15 residues. The germline V gene encodes CDR1 LGHNA and CDR2 YNFKEQ. The CDR3 region is CASSLGLAGTDTQYF. The CDR3 bases are TGTGCCAGCAGCCTGGGACTAGCGGGCACAGATACGCAGTATTTT.

The rearrangement links TRBV5-4 to TRBJ2-6; a weak D match, TRBD1 (5 bases). Trimming removed 2 bases from V and 2 bases from J, with 8 bases in between. The CDR3 totals 15 residues. Germline CDR1 is SGHNT and CDR2 is YYREEE (reference sequence). The chain's CDR3 is CASSFKGAGANVLTF. CDR3 sequence (DNA): TGTGCCAGCAGCTTTAAAGGGGCTGGGGCCAACGTCCTGACTTTC.

This clone was seen a few times. The V gene is TRBV19, the J gene TRBJ1-5; weak D call: TRBD1 (5 bases). Germline V lookup: CDR1 LNHDA, CDR2 SQIVND (reference sequence). This CDR3 region has 16 residues. Trimming took 6 bases from V and 4 from J, leaving 19 bases between them. The CDR3 is CASRPPGRGVNQPQHF. CDR3 coding DNA: TGTGCCAGTAGGCCCCCGGGACGGGGGGTGAATCAGCCCCAGCATTTT. The full variable domain, completed using reference TRBV19 and TRBJ1-5, is DGGITQSPKYLFRKEGQNVTLSCEQNLNHDAMYWYRQDPGQGLRLIYYSQIVNDFQKGDIAEGYSVSREKKESFPLTVTSAQKNPTAFYLCASRPPGRGVNQPQHFGDGTRLSIL.

The chain recombines TRBV7-8 with TRBJ2-5; tentative D call: TRBD2 (6 bases). The V end lost 1 base, the J end lost 5 bases, and 17 bases lay between the germline ends. This CDR3 region has 16 residues. CDR1 is SGHVS and CDR2 is FQNEAQ in the germline V gene. The CDR3 spells CASSLVTREAPETQYF. The CDR3 bases are TGTGCCAGCAGCTTAGTAACGAGGGAGGCGCCGGAGACCCAGTACTTC. Complete variable domain (other parts from reference TRBV7-8 and TRBJ2-5): GAGVSQSPRYKVAKRGQDVALRCDPISGHVSLFWYQQALGQGPEFLTYFQNEAQLDKSGLPSDRFFAERPEGSVSTLKIQRTQQEDSAVYLCASSLVTREAPETQYFGPGTRLLVL.

The chain combines TRBV2 with TRBJ1-2; 8 bases agree with TRBD1. Trimming took 3 bases from V and 4 from J; bases not matched to a gene: 7. This CDR3 has 15 residues. Germline-derived CDR1 and CDR2 are SNHLY and FYNNEI. This CDR3 reads CASSEVQGVIYGYTF. CDR3 in DNA: TGTGCCAGCAGTGAGGTACAGGGGGTAATCTATGGCTACACCTTC. Filled out from reference TRBV2 and TRBJ1-2, the complete variable domain reads EPEVTQTPSHQVTQMGQEVILRCVPISNHLYFYWYRQILGQKVEFLVSFYNNEISEKSEIFDDQFSVERPDGSNFTLKIRSTKLEDSAMYFCASSEVQGVIYGYTFGSGTRLTVV.

This clone appeared once. The chain couples TRBV10-3 to TRBJ1-5, with 8 bases matching TRBD1. The J segment lost 3 bases and the V segment lost 0 bases, leaving 13 bases of the junction unmatched. Germline CDR1 reads ENHRY; CDR2 reads SYGVKD. This CDR3 region has 19 residues. CDR3 sequence reads: CAISESREDRAAFNQPQHF. For the CDR3, the DNA is TGTGCCATCAGTGAGTCGAGGGAGGACAGGGCGGCCTTCAATCAGCCCCAGCATTTT.

V and J are TRBV2 and TRBJ1-4; a possible D gene is TRBD1 (6 bases). V was clipped by 7 bases and J by 7 bases, with 13 bases between them. CDR3 length equals 13 residues. The germline V gene has CDR1 SNHLY and CDR2 FYNNEI. In DNA form, the CDR3 reads TGTGCCAGCAACCCACAGGGATTTGAAAAACTGTTTTTT. Encoded protein: CASNPQGFEKLFF.

The J gene is TRBJ1-5, the V gene TRBV11-3; tentatively, D is TRBD1 (5 bases). V was cut by 0 bases and J by 0 bases, with 9 bases left in between. Germline V gives CDR1 SGHNT, CDR2 YENEEA. The CDR3 contains 16 residues. In DNA form, the CDR3 reads TGTGCCAGCAGCTTAGATGGGGCAGTTAGCAATCAGCCCCAGCATTTT. It codes for CASSLDGAVSNQPQHF.